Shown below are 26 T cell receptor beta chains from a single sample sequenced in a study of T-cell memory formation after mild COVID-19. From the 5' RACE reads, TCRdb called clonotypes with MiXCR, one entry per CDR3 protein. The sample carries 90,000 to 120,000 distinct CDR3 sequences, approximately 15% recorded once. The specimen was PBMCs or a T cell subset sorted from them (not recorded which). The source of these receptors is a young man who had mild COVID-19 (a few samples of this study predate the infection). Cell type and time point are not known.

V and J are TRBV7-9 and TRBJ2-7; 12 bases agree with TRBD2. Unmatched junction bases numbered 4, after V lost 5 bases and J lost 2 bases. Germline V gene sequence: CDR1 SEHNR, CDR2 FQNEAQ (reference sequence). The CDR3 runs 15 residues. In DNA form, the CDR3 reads TGTGCCAGCAGCAAACTAGCGGGGGGACCCTACGAGCAGTACGTC. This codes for CASSKLAGGPYEQYV.

The CDR3 DNA reads TGTGCCAGCAGCTCAACAGGCAGCGATAATTCACCCCTCCACTTT. Translated: CASSSTGSDNSPLHF. V gene TRBV7-9 combines with J gene TRBJ1-6, with D possibly being TRBD1 (5 bases). V lost 4 bases, J lost 5 bases, and 12 bases lay in between. Germline-derived CDR1 and CDR2 are SEHNR and FQNEAQ (reference sequence). This CDR3 is built from 15 residues.

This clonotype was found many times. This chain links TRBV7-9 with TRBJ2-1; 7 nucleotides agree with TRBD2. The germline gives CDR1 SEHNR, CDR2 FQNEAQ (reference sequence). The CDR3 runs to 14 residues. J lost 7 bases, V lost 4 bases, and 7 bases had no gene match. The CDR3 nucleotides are TGTGCCAGCAGCTGGCTCGGGGGGAGGAATGAGCAGTTCTTC. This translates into CASSWLGGRNEQFF.

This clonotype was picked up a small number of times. CDR3 DNA sequence: TGTGCCATCAGTGAGTGGAGAGGAGACACCATATATTTT. This sequence encodes CAISEWRGDTIYF. V is TRBV10-3 and J is TRBJ1-3; D unclear. The V end lost 1 base, the J end lost 8 bases, and 9 bases lay between the germline ends. The CDR3 is made up of 13 amino acids. Germline V gene lookup returns CDR1 ENHRY and CDR2 SYGVKD.

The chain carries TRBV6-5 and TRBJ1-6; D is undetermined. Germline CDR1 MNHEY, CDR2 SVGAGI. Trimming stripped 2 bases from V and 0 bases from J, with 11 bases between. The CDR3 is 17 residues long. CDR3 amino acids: CASSYRRASSYNSPLHF. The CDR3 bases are TGTGCCAGCAGTTACCGTCGCGCCAGCTCCTATAATTCACCCCTCCACTTT.

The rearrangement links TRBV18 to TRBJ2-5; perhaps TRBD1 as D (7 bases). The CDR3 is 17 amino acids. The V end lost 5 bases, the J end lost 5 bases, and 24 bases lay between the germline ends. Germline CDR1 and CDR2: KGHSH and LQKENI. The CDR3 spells CASSTFQGEVDSETQYF. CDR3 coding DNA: TGTGCCAGCTCAACTTTTCAGGGGGAGGTGGATTCTGAGACCCAGTACTTC.

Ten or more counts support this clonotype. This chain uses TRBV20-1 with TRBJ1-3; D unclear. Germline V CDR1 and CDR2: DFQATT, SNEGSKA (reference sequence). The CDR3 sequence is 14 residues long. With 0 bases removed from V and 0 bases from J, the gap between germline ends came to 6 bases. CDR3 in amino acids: CSARDVDSGNTIYF. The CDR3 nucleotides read TGCAGTGCTAGAGACGTAGACTCTGGAAACACCATATATTTT.

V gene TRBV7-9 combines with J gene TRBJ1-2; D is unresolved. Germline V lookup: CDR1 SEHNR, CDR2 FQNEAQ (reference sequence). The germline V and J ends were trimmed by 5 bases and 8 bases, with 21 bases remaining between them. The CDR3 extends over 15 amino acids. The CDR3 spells CASSPPYEGSEGYTF. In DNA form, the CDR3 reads TGTGCCAGCAGCCCCCCGTATGAGGGCTCGGAGGGCTACACCTTC.

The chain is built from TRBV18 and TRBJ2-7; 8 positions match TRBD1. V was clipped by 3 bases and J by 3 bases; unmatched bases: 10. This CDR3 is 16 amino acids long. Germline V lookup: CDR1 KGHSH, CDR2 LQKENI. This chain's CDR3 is CASSPLDRATVYEQYF. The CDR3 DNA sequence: TGTGCCAGCTCACCCCTGGACAGGGCGACGGTCTACGAGCAGTACTTC.

The CDR3 loop is CASSLVRGPDSPLHF. The CDR3 coding sequence is TGTGCCAGCAGCTTAGTCCGAGGGCCCGATTCACCCCTCCACTTT. The chain links TRBV7-6 to TRBJ1-6, with D hard to call. Looked up from germline, CDR1 is SGHVS and CDR2 is FNYEAQ. CDR3 size: 15 residues. V was cut by 1 base and J by 8 bases, with 12 bases left in between. The variable domain in full, completed from reference TRBV7-6 and TRBJ1-6, reads GAGVSQSPRYKVTKRGQDVALRCDPISGHVSLYWYRQALGQGPEFLTYFNYEAQQDKSGLPNDRFSAERPEGSISTLTIQRTEQRDSAMYRCASSLVRGPDSPLHFGNGTRLTVT.

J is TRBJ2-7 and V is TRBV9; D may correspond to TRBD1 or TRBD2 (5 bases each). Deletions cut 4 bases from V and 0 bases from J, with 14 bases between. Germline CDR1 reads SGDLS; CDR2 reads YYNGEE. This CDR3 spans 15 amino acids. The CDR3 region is CASSPRRDGSYEQYF. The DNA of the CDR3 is TGTGCCAGCAGCCCAAGACGGGACGGCTCCTACGAGCAGTACTTC.

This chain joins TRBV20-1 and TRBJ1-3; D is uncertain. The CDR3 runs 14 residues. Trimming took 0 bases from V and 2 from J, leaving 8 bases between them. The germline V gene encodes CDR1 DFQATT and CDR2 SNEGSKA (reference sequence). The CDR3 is CSARDGGAGNTIYF. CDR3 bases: TGCAGTGCTAGAGATGGAGGCGCTGGAAACACCATATATTTT.

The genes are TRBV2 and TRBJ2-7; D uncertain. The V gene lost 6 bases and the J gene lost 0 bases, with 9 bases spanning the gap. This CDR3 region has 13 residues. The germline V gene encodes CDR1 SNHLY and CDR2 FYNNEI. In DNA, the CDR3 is TGTGCCAGCAGGGACGGGCCCTCCTACGAGCAGTACTTC. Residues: CASRDGPSYEQYF.

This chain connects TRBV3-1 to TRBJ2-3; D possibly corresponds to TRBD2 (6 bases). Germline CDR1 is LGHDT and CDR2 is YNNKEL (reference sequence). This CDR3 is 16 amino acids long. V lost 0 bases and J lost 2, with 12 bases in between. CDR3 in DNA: TGTGCCAGCAGCCAAGAATCGCGGGGCGACACAGATACGCAGTATTTT. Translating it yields CASSQESRGDTDTQYF.

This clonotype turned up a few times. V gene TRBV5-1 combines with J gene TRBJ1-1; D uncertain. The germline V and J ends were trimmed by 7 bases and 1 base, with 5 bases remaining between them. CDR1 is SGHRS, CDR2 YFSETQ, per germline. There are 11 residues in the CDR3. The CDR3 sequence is CASRQNTEAFF. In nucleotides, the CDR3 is TGCGCCAGCCGACAGAACACTGAAGCTTTCTTT.

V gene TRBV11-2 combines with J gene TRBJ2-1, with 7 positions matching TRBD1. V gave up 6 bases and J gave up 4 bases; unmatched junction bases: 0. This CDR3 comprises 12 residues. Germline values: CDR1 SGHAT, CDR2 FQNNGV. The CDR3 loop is CASRQGYNEQFF. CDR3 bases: TGTGCCAGCAGACAGGGGTACAATGAGCAGTTCTTC.

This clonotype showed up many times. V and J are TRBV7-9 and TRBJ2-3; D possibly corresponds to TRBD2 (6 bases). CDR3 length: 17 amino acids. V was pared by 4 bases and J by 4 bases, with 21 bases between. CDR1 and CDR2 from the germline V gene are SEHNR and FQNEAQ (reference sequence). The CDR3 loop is CASSSEGRGWGADTQYF. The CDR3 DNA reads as TGTGCCAGCAGCTCCGAGGGCCGGGGCTGGGGGGCAGATACGCAGTATTTT.

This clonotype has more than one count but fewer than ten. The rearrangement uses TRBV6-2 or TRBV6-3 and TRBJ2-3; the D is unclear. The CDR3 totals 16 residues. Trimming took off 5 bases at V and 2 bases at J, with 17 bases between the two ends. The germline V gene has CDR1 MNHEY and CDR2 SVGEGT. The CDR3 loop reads CASSSPFRRFTDTQYF. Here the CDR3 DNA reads TGTGCCAGCAGTAGTCCTTTCCGGCGGTTCACAGATACGCAGTATTTT.

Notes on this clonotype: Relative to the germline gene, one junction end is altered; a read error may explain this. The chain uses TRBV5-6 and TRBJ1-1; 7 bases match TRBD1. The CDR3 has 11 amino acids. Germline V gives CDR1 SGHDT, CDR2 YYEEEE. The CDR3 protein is CASSLGGQSSF. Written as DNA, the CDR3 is TGTGCCAGCAGCTTGGGGGGACAGAGTTCCTTT.

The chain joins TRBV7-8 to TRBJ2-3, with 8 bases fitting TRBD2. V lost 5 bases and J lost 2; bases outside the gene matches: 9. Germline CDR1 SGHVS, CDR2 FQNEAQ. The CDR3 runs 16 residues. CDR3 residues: CASSLSLAGFTDTQYF. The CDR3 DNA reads TGTGCCAGCAGCCTCAGTTTAGCGGGGTTCACAGATACGCAGTATTTT.

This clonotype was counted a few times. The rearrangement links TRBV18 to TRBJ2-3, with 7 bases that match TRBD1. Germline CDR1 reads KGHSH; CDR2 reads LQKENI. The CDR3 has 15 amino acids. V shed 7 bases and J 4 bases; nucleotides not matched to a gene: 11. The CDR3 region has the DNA TGTGCCAGCTACCCGCCACTGCAGGGGGCAGATACGCAGTATTTT. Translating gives CASYPPLQGADTQYF.

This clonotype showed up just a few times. The CDR3 coding sequence is TGTGCCAGCAGCTTGGCCCGAAACACCGGGGAGCTGTTTTTT. Residues: CASSLARNTGELFF. The chain couples TRBV5-4 to TRBJ2-2, with D unclear. Germline CDR1 is SGHNT and CDR2 is YYREEE (reference sequence). This CDR3 contains 14 residues. V lost 0 bases and J 2 bases, leaving 5 bases between the germline ends.

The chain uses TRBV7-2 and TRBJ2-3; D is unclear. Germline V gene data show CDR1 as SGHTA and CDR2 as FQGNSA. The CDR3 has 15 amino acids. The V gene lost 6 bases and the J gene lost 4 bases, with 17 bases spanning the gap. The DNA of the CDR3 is TGTGCCAGCAGTGGAAGTCGTCTGGGCGCAGATACGCAGTATTTT. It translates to CASSGSRLGADTQYF.

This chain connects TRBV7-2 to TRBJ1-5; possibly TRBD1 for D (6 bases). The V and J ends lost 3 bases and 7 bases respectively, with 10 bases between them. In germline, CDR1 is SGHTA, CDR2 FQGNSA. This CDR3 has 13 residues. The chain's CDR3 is CASSLSGGQPQHF. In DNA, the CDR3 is TGTGCCAGCAGCTTGAGCGGGGGCCAGCCCCAGCATTTT.

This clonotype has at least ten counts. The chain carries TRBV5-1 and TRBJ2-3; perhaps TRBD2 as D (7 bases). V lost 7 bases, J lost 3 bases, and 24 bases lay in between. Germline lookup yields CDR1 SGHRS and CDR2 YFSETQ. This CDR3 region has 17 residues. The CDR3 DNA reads TGCGCCAGCGGGAATGTCGAGGACGGGGGGCTTACAGATACGCAGTATTTT. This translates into CASGNVEDGGLTDTQYF.

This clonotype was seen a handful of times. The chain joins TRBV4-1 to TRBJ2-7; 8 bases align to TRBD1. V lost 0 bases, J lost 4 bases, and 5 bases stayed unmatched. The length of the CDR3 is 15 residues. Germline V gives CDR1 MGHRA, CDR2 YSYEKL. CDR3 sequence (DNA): TGCGCCAGCAGCCAAGATTTCCAGGGGGCATACGAGCAGTACTTC. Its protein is CASSQDFQGAYEQYF.